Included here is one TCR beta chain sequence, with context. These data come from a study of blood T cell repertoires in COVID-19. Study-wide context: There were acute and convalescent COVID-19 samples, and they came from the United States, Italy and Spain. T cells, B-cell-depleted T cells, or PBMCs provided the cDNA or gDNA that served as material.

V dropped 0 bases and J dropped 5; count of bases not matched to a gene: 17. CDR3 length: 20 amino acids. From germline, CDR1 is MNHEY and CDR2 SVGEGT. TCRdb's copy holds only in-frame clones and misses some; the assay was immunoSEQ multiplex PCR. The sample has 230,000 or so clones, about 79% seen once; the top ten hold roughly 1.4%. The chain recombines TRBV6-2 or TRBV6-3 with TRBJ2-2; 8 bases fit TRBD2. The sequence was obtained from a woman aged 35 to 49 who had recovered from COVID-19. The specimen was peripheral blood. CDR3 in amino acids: CASSYSLGLDLFIYTGELFF. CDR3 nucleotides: TGTGCCAGCAGTTACTCGTTGGGACTAGATTTGTTTATCTATACCGGGGAGCTGTTTTTT.